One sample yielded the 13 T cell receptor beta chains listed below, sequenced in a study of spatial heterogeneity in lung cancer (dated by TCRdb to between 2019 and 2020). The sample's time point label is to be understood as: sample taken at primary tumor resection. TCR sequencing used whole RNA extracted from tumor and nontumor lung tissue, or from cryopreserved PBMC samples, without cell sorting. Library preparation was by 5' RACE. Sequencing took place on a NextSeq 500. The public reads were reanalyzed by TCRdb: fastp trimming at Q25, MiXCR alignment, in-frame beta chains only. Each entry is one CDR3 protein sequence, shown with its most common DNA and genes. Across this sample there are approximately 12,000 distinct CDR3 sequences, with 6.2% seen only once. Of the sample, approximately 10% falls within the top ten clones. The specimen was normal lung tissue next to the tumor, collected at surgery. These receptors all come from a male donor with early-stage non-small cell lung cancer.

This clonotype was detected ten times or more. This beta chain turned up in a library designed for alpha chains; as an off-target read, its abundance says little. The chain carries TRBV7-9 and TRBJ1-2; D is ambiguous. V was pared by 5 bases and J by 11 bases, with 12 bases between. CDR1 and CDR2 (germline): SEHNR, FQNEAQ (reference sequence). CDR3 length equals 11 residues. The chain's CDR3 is CASSLTLDYTF. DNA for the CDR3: TGTGCCAGCAGCCTTACCCTAGATTACACCTTC.

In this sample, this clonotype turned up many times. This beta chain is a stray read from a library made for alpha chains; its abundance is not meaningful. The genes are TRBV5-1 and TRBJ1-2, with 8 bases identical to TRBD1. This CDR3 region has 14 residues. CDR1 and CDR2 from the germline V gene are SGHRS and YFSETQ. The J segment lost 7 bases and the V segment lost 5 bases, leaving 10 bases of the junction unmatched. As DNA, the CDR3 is TGCGCCAGCAGGGGGACAGGCCCCTCGCTTGGCTACACCTTC. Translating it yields CASRGTGPSLGYTF.

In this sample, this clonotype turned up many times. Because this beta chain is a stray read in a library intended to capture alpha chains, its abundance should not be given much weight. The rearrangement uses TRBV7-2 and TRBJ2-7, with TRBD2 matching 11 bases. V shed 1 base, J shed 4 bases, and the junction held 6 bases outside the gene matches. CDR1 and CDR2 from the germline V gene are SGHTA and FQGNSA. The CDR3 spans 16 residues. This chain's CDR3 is CASSLGTASGRYEQYF. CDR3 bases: TGTGCCAGCAGCTTAGGAACAGCTAGCGGGAGGTACGAGCAGTACTTC.

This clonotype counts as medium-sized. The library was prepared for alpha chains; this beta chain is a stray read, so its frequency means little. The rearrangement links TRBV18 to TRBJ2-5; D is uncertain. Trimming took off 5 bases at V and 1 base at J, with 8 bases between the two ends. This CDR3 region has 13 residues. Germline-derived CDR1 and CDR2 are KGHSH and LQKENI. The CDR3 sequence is CASSADLQETQYF. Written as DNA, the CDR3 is TGTGCCAGCTCAGCCGACCTCCAAGAGACCCAGTACTTC.

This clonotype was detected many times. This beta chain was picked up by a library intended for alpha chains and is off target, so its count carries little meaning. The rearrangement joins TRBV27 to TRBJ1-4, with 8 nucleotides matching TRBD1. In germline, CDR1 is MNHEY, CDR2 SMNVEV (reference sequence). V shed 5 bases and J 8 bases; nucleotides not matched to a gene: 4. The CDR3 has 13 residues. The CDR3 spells CASSTGGREKLFF. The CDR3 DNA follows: TGTGCCAGCAGTACAGGGGGAAGAGAAAAACTGTTTTTT.

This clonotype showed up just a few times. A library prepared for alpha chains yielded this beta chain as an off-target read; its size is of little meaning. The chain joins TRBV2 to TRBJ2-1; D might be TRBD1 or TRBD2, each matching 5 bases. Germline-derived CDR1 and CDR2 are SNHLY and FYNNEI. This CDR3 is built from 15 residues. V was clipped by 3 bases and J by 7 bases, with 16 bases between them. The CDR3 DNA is TGTGCCAGCAGTGACCAGGGAGTAGCGAAAAATGAGCAGTTCTTC. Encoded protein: CASSDQGVAKNEQFF.

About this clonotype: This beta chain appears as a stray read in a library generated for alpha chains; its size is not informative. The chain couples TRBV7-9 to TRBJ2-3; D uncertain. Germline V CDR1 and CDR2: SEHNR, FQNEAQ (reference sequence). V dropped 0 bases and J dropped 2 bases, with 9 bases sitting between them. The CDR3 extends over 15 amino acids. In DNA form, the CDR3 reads TGTGCCAGCAGCTTAGCGGGCGCCTACACAGATACGCAGTATTTT. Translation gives CASSLAGAYTDTQYF. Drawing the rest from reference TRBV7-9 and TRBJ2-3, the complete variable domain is DTGVSQNPRHKITKRGQNVTFRCDPISEHNRLYWYRQTLGQGPEFLTYFQNEAQLEKSRLLSDRFSAERPKGSFSTLEIQRTEQGDSAMYLCASSLAGAYTDTQYFGPGTRLTVL.

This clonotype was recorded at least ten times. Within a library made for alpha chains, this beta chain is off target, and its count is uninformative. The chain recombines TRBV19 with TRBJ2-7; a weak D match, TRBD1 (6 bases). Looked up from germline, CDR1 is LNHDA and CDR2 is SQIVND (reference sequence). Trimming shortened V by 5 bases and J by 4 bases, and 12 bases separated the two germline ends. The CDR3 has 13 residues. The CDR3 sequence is CASSSGQTYEQYF. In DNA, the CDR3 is TGTGCCAGTAGTTCCGGACAGACATACGAGCAGTACTTC. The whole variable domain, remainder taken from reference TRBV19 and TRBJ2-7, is DGGITQSPKYLFRKEGQNVTLSCEQNLNHDAMYWYRQDPGQGLRLIYYSQIVNDFQKGDIAEGYSVSREKKESFPLTVTSAQKNPTAFYLCASSSGQTYEQYFGPGTRLTVT.

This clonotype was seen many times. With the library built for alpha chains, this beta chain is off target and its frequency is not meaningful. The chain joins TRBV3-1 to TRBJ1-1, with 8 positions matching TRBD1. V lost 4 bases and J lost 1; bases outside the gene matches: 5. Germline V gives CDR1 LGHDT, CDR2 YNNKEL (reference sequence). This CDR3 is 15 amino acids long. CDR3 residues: CASSPAGTGNTEAFF. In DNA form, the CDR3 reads TGTGCCAGCAGCCCCGCCGGGACAGGGAACACTGAAGCTTTCTTT.

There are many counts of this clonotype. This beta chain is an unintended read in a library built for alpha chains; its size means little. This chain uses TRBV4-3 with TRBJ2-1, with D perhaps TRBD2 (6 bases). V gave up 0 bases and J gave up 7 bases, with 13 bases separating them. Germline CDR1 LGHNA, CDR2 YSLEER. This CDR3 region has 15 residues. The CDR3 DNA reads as TGCGCCAGCAGCCAAGATGGATTCGGGGGTAATGAGCAGTTCTTC. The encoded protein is CASSQDGFGGNEQFF.

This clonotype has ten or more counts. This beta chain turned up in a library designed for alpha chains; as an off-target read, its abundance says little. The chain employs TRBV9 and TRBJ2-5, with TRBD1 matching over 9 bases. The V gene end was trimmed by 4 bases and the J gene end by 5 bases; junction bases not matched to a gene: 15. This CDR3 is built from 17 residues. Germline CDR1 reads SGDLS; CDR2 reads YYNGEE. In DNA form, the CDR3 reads TGTGCCAGCAGCCTCGCCCTCGGACAGGGGATGAGGGAGACCCAGTACTTC. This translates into CASSLALGQGMRETQYF.

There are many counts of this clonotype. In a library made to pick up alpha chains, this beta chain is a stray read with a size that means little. The CDR3 nucleotides are TGTGCCAGCAGCCAAACCATGGAGGGGGAAGCTTTCTTT. This sequence encodes CASSQTMEGEAFF. The chain carries TRBV14 and TRBJ1-1, with D tentatively TRBD1 (5 bases). CDR1 SGHDN and CDR2 FVKESK come from the germline V gene. V dropped 2 bases and J dropped 8 bases, with 12 bases sitting between them. The CDR3 runs to 13 residues.

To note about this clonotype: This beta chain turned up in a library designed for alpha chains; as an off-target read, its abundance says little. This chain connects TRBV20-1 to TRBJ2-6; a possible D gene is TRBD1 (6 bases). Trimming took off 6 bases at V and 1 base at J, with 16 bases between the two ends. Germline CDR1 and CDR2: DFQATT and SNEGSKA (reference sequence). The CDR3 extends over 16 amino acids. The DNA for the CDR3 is TGCAGTGCCTGGGCCATACAGGGTTCTGGGGCCAACGTCCTGACTTTC. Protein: CSAWAIQGSGANVLTF.